The 28 T cell receptor beta chains below all came from one sample that was sequenced in a study of chemoradiotherapy in HPV16-positive cancers. Profiled with immunoSEQ multiplex PCR; TCRdb holds only in-frame clones, not every one. The sample holds about 2,500 clones; 88% are singletons and the top ten take approximately 2.8%. The source material was tumor tissue, sampled from a patient who underwent chemoradiotherapy. Receptor source: a human donor with HPV-associated anogenital cancer.

DNA for the CDR3: TGTGCCAGCAGCCCCCAGAATAATTCACCCCTCCACTTT. It specifies CASSPQNNSPLHF. This chain links TRBV9 with TRBJ1-6, with D unresolved. V was cut by 4 bases and J by 5 bases, with 7 bases left in between. The length of the CDR3 is 13 residues. The germline V gene has CDR1 SGDLS and CDR2 YYNGEE.

V is TRBV7-2 and J is TRBJ1-2; D gene unclear. V was trimmed by 1 base and J by 2 bases, leaving 8 bases between them. CDR3 length: 14 amino acids. Germline V gene sequence: CDR1 SGHTA, CDR2 FQGNSA. This chain's CDR3 is CASSLEVMNYGYTF. In nucleotides, the CDR3 is TGTGCCAGCAGCTTAGAGGTTATGAACTATGGCTACACCTTC. The full variable domain, completed using reference TRBV7-2 and TRBJ1-2, is GAGVSQSPSNKVTEKGKDVELRCDPISGHTALYWYRQSLGQGLEFLIYFQGNSAPDKSGLPSDRFSAERTGGSVSTLTIQRTQQEDSAVYLCASSLEVMNYGYTFGSGTRLTVV.

The rearrangement joins TRBV29-1 to TRBJ2-1; 8 nucleotides agree with TRBD1. The V gene's germline CDR1 is SQVTM and CDR2 ANQGSEA. After removal of 3 bases from V and 10 bases from J, the junction contained 17 bases not matched to a gene. The CDR3 contains 16 residues. The CDR3 DNA is TGCAGCGTTGATAGGCGACAGGGGCCGCCCTATGGGGAGCAGTTCTTC. Residues: CSVDRRQGPPYGEQFF.

This clone was picked up one time. The chain couples TRBV19 to TRBJ2-3; D perhaps matches TRBD2 (6 bases). V was shortened by 4 bases and J by 5 bases, with 13 bases between the two germline ends. The length of the CDR3 is 14 residues. The germline CDR1 and CDR2 sequences are LNHDA and SQIVND (reference sequence). CDR3 sequence reads: CASSTLTSLDTQYF. CDR3 nucleotides: TGTGCCAGTAGTACCCTGACTAGTTTAGATACGCAGTATTTT. Complete variable domain (other parts from reference TRBV19 and TRBJ2-3): DGGITQSPKYLFRKEGQNVTLSCEQNLNHDAMYWYRQDPGQGLRLIYYSQIVNDFQKGDIAEGYSVSREKKESFPLTVTSAQKNPTAFYLCASSTLTSLDTQYFGPGTRLTVL.

The gene calls are TRBV10-3 and TRBJ2-1; 9 bases line up with TRBD1. V was clipped by 4 bases and J by 6 bases; unmatched bases: 7. CDR1 ENHRY and CDR2 SYGVKD come from the germline V gene. This CDR3 has 15 residues. The CDR3, as DNA: TGTGCCATCAGTGCAGACAGGGGGGGGGTCAATGAGCAGTTCTTC. This encodes CAISADRGGVNEQFF.

The V call is TRBV5-1, the J call TRBJ1-1, with D perhaps matching TRBD1 (6 bases). This CDR3 is built from 14 residues. CDR1 and CDR2 (germline): SGHRS, YFSETQ. The V end lost 1 base, the J end lost 8 bases, and 15 bases lay between the germline ends. The CDR3: CASSLRGAAQEAFF. Written as DNA, the CDR3 is TGCGCCAGCAGCTTGAGGGGGGCGGCACAGGAAGCTTTCTTT.

The chain combines TRBV7-9 with TRBJ2-5, with D possibly TRBD1 on 5 matching bases. The end of the DNA fits TRBJ2-7 better, so the J call may be wrong. The CDR3 totals 14 residues. Per germline, CDR1 SEHNR and CDR2 FQNEAQ (reference sequence). The CDR3, as DNA: TGTGCCAGCAGCTTAGCGCCAAGGGGCTACGAGCAGTACTTC. The encoded protein is CASSLAPRGYEQYF.

The chain links TRBV11-1 to TRBJ2-1; 11 bases line up with TRBD1. Germline V gene sequence: CDR1 SGHAT, CDR2 FQDESV (reference sequence). The CDR3 sequence is 18 residues long. The junction had 10 bases not matched to a gene; V was cut back by 1 base and J by 5 bases. The CDR3 region is CASSLVGFWDRGNNEQFF. CDR3 sequence (DNA): TGTGCCAGCAGCTTAGTGGGCTTCTGGGACAGGGGGAACAATGAGCAGTTCTTC.

This chain uses TRBV2 with TRBJ2-2, with 8 bases aligning to TRBD2. The CDR3 consists of 14 residues. The J segment lost 1 base and the V segment lost 7 bases, leaving 2 bases of the junction unmatched. From germline, CDR1 is SNHLY and CDR2 FYNNEI. DNA for the CDR3: TGTGCCAGCACGGGGGGGATGAACACCGGGGAGCTGTTTTTT. It encodes CASTGGMNTGELFF.

In nucleotides, the CDR3 is TGTGCCAGCATCAAGGGATTCTCCTACAATGAGCAGTTCTTC. Its translation is CASIKGFSYNEQFF. The chain joins TRBV2 to TRBJ2-1; D is unresolved. The CDR3 has 14 amino acids. Trimming took 7 bases from V and 0 from J, leaving 10 bases between them. Germline V gene sequence: CDR1 SNHLY, CDR2 FYNNEI.

The V and J genes are TRBV5-4 and TRBJ1-2, with D possibly TRBD1 on 5 matching bases. Germline V gene lookup returns CDR1 SGHNT and CDR2 YYREEE (reference sequence). There are 14 residues in the CDR3. The germline V and J ends were trimmed by 4 bases and 0 bases, with 10 bases remaining between them. The CDR3 here is CASSLEGSNYGYTF. For the CDR3, the DNA is TGTGCCAGCAGCCTCGAGGGGTCTAACTATGGCTACACCTTC. The variable domain in full, completed from reference TRBV5-4 and TRBJ1-2, reads ETGVTQSPTHLIKTRGQQVTLRCSSQSGHNTVSWYQQALGQGPQFIFQYYREEENGRGNFPPRFSGLQFPNYSSELNVNALELDDSALYLCASSLEGSNYGYTFGSGTRLTVV.

V is TRBV29-1 and J is TRBJ2-2; D gene uncertain. The CDR3 has 13 amino acids. Germline CDR1 is SQVTM and CDR2 is ANQGSEA. V was pared by 7 bases and J by 4 bases, with 13 bases between. CDR3 region: CSGALGVTGELFF. The CDR3 coding sequence is TGCAGCGGCGCCCTCGGCGTCACCGGGGAGCTGTTTTTT.

The chain joins TRBV7-8 to TRBJ2-7; 12 bases align to TRBD2. Trimming cost V 6 bases and J 2 bases; bases outside gene matches: 8. The CDR3 totals 16 residues. From germline, CDR1 is SGHVS and CDR2 FQNEAQ. For the CDR3, the DNA is TGTGCCAGCAGTCGGACTAGCGGGGTTATTACCTACGAGCAGTACGTC. Protein: CASSRTSGVITYEQYV.

The rearrangement uses TRBV4-3 and TRBJ2-6, with D unclear. V was pared by 0 bases and J by 1 base, with 7 bases between. The CDR3 has 16 amino acids. The germline V gene has CDR1 LGHNA and CDR2 YSLEER. The CDR3 reads CASSQEAVSGANVLTF. The CDR3 DNA follows: TGCGCCAGCAGCCAAGAGGCAGTTTCTGGGGCCAACGTCCTGACTTTC.

This rearrangement joins TRBV4-1 to TRBJ1-3; D uncertain. The germline gives CDR1 MGHRA, CDR2 YSYEKL. CDR3 size: 17 residues. V lost 0 bases and J lost 0, with 12 bases in between. CDR3 loop: CASSQDPHTHSGNTIYF. The DNA of the CDR3 is TGCGCCAGCAGCCAAGACCCCCACACCCACTCTGGAAACACCATATATTTT.

The chain joins TRBV7-6 to TRBJ2-2; 14 bases align to TRBD2. CDR3 length: 19 amino acids. Germline V gene data show CDR1 as SGHVS and CDR2 as FNYEAQ. Losses at the gene ends were 5 bases for V and 4 bases for J; bases not matched to a gene: 12. The CDR3 loop is CASSLLGTSGGPITGELFF. The DNA for the CDR3 is TGTGCCAGCAGCCTACTAGGGACTAGCGGGGGACCGATCACCGGGGAGCTGTTTTTT.

The CDR3 spells CASSFGGLQETQYF. The CDR3 DNA follows: TGTGCCAGCAGCTTCGGGGGACTTCAAGAGACCCAGTACTTC. The chain couples TRBV11-3 to TRBJ2-5; TRBD2 is a possible D gene (6 bases). The CDR3 extends over 14 amino acids. Trimming pared 3 bases from V and 2 bases from J, leaving 10 bases between. Germline-derived CDR1 and CDR2 are SGHNT and YENEEA.

This clone has a single count. The CDR3 region is CASRNEGLAGGFVVEQYF. The CDR3 DNA is TGCGCCAGCAGAAATGAGGGACTAGCGGGCGGCTTTGTGGTGGAACAGTACTTC. The V gene is TRBV5-1, the J gene TRBJ2-5, with 12 positions matching TRBD2. Germline trimming cut 5 bases from V and 11 bases from J; bases unmatched to any gene: 22. This CDR3 spans 18 amino acids. Looked up from germline, CDR1 is SGHRS and CDR2 is YFSETQ.

This clone came up a few times. This sequence joins TRBV7-9 and TRBJ1-2; 9 bases line up with TRBD1. Germline V gene data show CDR1 as SEHNR and CDR2 as FQNEAQ (reference sequence). The CDR3 runs to 13 residues. Trimming at V came to 5 bases and at J to 8 bases, leaving 6 bases not matched to a gene. In DNA form, the CDR3 reads TGTGCCAGCAGCCCGTCGGACAGGGGAGGCTACACCTTC. This sequence encodes CASSPSDRGGYTF.

The chain has TRBV6-4 and TRBJ2-7, with D uncertain. Germline CDR1 MRHNA, CDR2 SNTAGT. The CDR3 totals 17 residues. V was trimmed by 8 bases and J by 0 bases, leaving 23 bases between them. For the CDR3, the DNA is TGTGCCAGCGGATCCCCGATTAGACAAGTGGGCTCCTACGAGCAGTACGTC. Amino acid sequence: CASGSPIRQVGSYEQYV.

The chain combines TRBV9 with TRBJ2-7; D is ambiguous. V gave up 3 bases and J gave up 2 bases, with 9 bases separating them. In germline, CDR1 is SGDLS, CDR2 YYNGEE. The CDR3 is made up of 13 amino acids. DNA of the CDR3: TGTGCCAGCAGCGAGGGAAATACCTACGAGCAGTACTTC. It specifies CASSEGNTYEQYF.

In DNA, the CDR3 is TGTGCCAGCCTGGCCCGTACCAGGAAAACCTATGGCTACACCTTC. Amino acid sequence: CASLARTRKTYGYTF. The chain links TRBV5-4 to TRBJ1-2; D unresolved. Germline-derived CDR1 and CDR2 are SGHNT and YYREEE (reference sequence). Deletions cut 7 bases from V and 4 bases from J, with 20 bases between. There are 15 residues in the CDR3.

V is TRBV18 and J is TRBJ2-1; 11 bases map to TRBD2. The CDR3 runs 14 residues. CDR1 and CDR2 (germline): KGHSH, LQKENI. The V and J ends lost 5 bases and 8 bases, in that order; junction bases with no gene match: 5. CDR3 amino acids: CASSNTSGGYEQFF. The CDR3 DNA sequence: TGTGCCAGCTCAAATACTAGCGGGGGCTATGAGCAGTTCTTC.

The V and J genes are TRBV9 and TRBJ2-5; the D gene is possibly TRBD2 (6 bases). The ends were cut back, 3 bases at V and 5 bases at J, with 14 bases in the middle. Germline assignment: CDR1 SGDLS and CDR2 YYNGEE. This CDR3 contains 14 residues. In DNA form, the CDR3 reads TGTGCCAGCAGCGCCGGAGGGGTCGGGGAGACCCAGTACTTC. Residues: CASSAGGVGETQYF.

A few counts support this clone. The chain is built from TRBV2 and TRBJ1-1; D might be TRBD1 (5 bases). Per germline, CDR1 SNHLY and CDR2 FYNNEI. The CDR3 length is 13 residues. V was clipped by 5 bases and J by 1 base, with 8 bases between them. CDR3 residues: CASSQDRNTEAFF. The CDR3 nucleotides read TGTGCCAGCAGTCAAGACAGGAACACTGAAGCTTTCTTT.

This clone is a singleton in its sample. The chain links TRBV10-3 to TRBJ2-1, with TRBD1 as a possible D gene (6 bases). Germline values: CDR1 ENHRY, CDR2 SYGVKD. CDR3 length equals 14 residues. The V end lost 6 bases, the J end lost 8 bases, and 17 bases lay between the germline ends. The CDR3 loop reads CAISTLTGGDEQFF. CDR3 coding DNA: TGTGCCATCAGCACGCTGACAGGTGGTGATGAGCAGTTCTTC.

The chain couples TRBV19 to TRBJ1-2; 7 bases are shared with TRBD1. With V trimmed by 4 bases and J by 4 bases, 9 bases remained unmatched. In germline, CDR1 is LNHDA, CDR2 SQIVND (reference sequence). This CDR3 comprises 15 residues. The chain's CDR3 is CASSSTDRAVYGYTF. CDR3 in DNA: TGTGCCAGTAGTAGTACCGACAGGGCCGTCTATGGCTACACCTTC.

V gene TRBV7-8 combines with J gene TRBJ1-4; 7 bases agree with TRBD1. The CDR3 totals 15 residues. V shed 6 bases and J 4 bases; nucleotides not matched to a gene: 8. Per the germline V gene, CDR1 is SGHVS and CDR2 is FQNEAQ. The CDR3 nucleotides are TGTGCCAGCAGACAGGGGTCGGGGTTTAATGAAAAACTGTTTTTT. Translation: CASRQGSGFNEKLFF. The full variable domain, completed using reference TRBV7-8 and TRBJ1-4, is GAGVSQSPRYKVAKRGQDVALRCDPISGHVSLFWYQQALGQGPEFLTYFQNEAQLDKSGLPSDRFFAERPEGSVSTLKIQRTQQEDSAVYLCASRQGSGFNEKLFFGSGTQLSVL.